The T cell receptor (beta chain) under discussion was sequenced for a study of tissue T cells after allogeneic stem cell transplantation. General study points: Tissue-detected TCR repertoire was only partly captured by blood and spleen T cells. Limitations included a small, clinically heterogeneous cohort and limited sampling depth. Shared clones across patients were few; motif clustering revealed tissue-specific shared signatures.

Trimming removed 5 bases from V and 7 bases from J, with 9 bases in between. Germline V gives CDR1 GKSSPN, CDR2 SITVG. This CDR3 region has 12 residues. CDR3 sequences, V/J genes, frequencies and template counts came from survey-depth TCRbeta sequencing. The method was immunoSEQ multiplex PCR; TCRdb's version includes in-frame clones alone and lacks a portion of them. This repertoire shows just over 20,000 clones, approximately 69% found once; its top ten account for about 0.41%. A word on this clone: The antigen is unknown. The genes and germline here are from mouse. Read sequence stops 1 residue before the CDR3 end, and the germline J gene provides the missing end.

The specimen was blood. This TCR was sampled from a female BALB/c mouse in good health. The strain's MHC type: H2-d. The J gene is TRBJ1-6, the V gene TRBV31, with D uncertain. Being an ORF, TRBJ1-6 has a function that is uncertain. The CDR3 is CAWGRGNSPLYF. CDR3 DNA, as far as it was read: TGTGCCTGGGGACGGGGAAATTCGCCCCTCTAC.